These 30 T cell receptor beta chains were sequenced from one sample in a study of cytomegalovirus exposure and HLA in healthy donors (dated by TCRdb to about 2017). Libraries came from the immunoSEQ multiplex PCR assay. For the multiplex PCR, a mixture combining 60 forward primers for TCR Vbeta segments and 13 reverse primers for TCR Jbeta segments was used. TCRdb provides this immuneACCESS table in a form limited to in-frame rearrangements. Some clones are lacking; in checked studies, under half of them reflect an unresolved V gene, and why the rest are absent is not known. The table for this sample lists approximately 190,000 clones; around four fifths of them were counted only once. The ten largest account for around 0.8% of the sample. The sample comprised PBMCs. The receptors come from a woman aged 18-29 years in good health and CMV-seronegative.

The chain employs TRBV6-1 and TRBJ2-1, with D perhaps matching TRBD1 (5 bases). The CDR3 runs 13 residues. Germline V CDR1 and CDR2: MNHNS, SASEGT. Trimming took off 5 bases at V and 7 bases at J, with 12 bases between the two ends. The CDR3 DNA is TGTGCCAGCAGTATTCAGGGTTGGAATGAGCAGTTCTTC. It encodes CASSIQGWNEQFF.

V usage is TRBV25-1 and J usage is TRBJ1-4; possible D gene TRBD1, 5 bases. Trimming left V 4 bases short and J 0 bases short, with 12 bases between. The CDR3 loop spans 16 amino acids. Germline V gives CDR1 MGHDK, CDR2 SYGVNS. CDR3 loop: CASSGGLHATNEKLFF. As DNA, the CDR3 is TGTGCCAGCAGTGGGGGACTACACGCAACTAATGAAAAACTGTTTTTT.

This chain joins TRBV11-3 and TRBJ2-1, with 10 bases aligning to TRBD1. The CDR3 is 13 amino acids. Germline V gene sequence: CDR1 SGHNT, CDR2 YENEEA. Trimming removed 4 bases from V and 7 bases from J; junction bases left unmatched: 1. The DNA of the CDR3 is TGTGCCAGCAGCTGGACAGGGGGGAATGAGCAGTTCTTC. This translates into CASSWTGGNEQFF.

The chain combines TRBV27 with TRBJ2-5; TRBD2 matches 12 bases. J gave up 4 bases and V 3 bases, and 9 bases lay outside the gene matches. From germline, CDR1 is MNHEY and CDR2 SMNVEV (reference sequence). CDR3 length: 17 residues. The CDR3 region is CASSFSIGLAGRETQYF. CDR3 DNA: TGTGCCAGCAGTTTCTCGATCGGACTAGCGGGGAGAGAGACCCAGTACTTC.

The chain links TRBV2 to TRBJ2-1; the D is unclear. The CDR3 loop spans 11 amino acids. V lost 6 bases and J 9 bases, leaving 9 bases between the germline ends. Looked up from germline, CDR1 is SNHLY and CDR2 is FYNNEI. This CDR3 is CASRGEVEQFF. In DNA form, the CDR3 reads TGTGCCAGCAGAGGAGAAGTTGAGCAGTTCTTC.

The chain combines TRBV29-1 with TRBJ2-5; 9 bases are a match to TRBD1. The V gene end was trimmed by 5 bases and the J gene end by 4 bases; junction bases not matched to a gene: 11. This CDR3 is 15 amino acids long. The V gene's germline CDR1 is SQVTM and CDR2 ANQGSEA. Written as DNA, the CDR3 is TGCAGCGTTAGCGTGACAGGGGGTGTGCGAGAGACCCAGTACTTC. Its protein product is CSVSVTGGVRETQYF.

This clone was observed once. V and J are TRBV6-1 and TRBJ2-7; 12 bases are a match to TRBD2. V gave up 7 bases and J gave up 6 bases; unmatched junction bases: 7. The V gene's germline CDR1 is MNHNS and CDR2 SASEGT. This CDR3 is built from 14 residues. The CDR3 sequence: CASIRLAGVGEQYF. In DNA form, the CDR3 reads TGTGCCAGCATTCGACTAGCGGGAGTAGGCGAGCAGTACTTC.

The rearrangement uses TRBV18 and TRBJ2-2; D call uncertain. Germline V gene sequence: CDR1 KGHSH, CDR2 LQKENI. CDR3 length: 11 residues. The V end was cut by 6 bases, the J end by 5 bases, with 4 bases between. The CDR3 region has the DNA TGTGCCAGCTCCTATACCGGGGAGCTGTTTTTT. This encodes CASSYTGELFF. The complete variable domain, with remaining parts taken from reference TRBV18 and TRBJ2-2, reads NAGVMQNPRHLVRRRGQEARLRCSPMKGHSHVYWYRQLPEEGLKFMVYLQKENIIDESGMPKERFSAEFPKEGPSILRIQQVVRGDSAAYFCASSYTGELFFGEGSRLTVL.

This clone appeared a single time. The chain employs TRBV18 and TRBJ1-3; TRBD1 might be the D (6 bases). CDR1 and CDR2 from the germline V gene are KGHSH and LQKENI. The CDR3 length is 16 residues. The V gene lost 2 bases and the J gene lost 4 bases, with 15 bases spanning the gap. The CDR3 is CASSPTGTPGGNTIYF. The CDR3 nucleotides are TGTGCCAGCTCACCAACAGGGACCCCCGGGGGAAACACCATATATTTT.

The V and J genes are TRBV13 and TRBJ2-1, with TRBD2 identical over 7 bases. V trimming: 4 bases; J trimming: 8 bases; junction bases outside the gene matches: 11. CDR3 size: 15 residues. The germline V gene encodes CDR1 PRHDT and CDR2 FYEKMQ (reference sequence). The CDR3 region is CASSYAGAGFDEQFF. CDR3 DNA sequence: TGTGCCAGCAGCTATGCAGGAGCGGGATTCGATGAGCAGTTCTTC.

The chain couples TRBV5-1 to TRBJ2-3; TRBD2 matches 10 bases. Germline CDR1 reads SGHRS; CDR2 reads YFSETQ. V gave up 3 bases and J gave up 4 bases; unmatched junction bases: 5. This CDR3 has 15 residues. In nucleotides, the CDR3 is TGCGCCAGCAGCTCCTTCGGACTAGCGGCAGATACGCAGTATTTT. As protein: CASSSFGLAADTQYF.

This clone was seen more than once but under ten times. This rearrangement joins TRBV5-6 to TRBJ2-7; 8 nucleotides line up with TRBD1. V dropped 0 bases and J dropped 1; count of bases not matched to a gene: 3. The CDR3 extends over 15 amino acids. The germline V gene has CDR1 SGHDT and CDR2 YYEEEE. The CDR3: CASSLGRGRSYEQYF. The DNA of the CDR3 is TGTGCCAGCAGCTTGGGCAGGGGGCGATCCTACGAGCAGTACTTC.

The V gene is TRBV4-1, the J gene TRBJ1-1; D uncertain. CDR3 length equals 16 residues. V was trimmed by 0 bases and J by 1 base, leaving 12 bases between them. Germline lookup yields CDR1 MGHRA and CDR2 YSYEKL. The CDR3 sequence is CASSQDEQRPNTEAFF. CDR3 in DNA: TGCGCCAGCAGCCAAGATGAACAGAGACCGAACACTGAAGCTTTCTTT.

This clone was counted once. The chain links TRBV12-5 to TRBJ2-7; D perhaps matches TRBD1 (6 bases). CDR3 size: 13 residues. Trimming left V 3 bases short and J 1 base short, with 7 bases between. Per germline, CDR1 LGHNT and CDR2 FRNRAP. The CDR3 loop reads CASGFGQSYEQYF. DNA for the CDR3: TGTGCTAGTGGTTTCGGACAGTCCTACGAGCAGTACTTC.

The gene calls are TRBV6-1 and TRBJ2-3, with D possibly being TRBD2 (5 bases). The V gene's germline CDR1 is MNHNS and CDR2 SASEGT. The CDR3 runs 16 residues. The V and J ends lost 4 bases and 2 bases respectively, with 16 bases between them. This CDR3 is CASSGPAGLTTDTQYF. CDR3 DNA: TGTGCCAGCAGTGGACCGGCGGGTCTCACCACAGATACGCAGTATTTT.

The CDR3, as DNA: TGTGCCAGCTCACCAATGGGGGCGGTTTCCTACAATGAGCAGTTCTTC. Translated, it gives CASSPMGAVSYNEQFF. J is TRBJ2-1 and V is TRBV18, with D maybe TRBD1 (6 bases). Germline values: CDR1 KGHSH, CDR2 LQKENI. V lost 2 bases and J 1 base, leaving 12 bases between the germline ends. The length of the CDR3 is 16 residues.

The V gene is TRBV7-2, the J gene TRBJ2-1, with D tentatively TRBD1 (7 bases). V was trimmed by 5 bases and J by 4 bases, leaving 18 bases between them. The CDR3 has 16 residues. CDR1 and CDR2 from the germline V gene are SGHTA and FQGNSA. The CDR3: CASSTRAGGNYNEQFF. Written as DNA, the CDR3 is TGTGCCAGCAGCACCCGGGCAGGGGGGAATTACAATGAGCAGTTCTTC.

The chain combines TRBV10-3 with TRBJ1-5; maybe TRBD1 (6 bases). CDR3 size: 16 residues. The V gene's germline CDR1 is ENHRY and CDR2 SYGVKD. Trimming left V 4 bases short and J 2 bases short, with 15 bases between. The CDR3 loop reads CAISGQGPYGNQPQHF. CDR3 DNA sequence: TGTGCCATCAGTGGCCAGGGGCCGTACGGCAATCAGCCCCAGCATTTT.

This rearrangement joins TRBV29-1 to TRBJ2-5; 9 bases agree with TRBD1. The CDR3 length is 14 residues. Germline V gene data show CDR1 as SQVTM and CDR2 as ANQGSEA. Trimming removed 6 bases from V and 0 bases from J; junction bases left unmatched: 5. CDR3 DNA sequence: TGCAGCGTCGACGGGACAGGGTACCAAGAGACCCAGTACTTC. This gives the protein CSVDGTGYQETQYF.

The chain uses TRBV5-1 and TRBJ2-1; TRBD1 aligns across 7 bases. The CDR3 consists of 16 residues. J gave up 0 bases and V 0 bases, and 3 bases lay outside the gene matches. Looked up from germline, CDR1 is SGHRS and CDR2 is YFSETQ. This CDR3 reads CASSLAGQPSYNEQFF. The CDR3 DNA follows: TGCGCCAGCAGCTTGGCGGGACAGCCCTCCTACAATGAGCAGTTCTTC. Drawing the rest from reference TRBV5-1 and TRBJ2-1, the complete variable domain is KAGVTQTPRYLIKTRGQQVTLSCSPISGHRSVSWYQQTPGQGLQFLFEYFSETQRNKGNFPGRFSGRQFSNSRSEMNVSTLELGDSALYLCASSLAGQPSYNEQFFGPGTRLTVL.

This CDR3 reads CASSHTQDRAFPGYTF. The CDR3 DNA reads as TGCGCCAGCAGTCATACCCAGGACAGGGCTTTTCCAGGCTACACCTTC. The genes are TRBV4-1 and TRBJ1-2; 8 bases line up with TRBD1. CDR1 and CDR2 (germline): MGHRA, YSYEKL. With 6 bases clipped from V and 8 bases from J, the junction kept 17 bases outside the gene matches. The CDR3 has 16 residues.

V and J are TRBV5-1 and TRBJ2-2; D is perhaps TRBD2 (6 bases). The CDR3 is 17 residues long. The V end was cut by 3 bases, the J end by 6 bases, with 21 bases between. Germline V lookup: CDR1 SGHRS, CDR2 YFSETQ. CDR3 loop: CASSSSTAGGPPGELFF. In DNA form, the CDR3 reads TGCGCCAGCAGCTCATCCACGGCCGGAGGGCCCCCCGGGGAGCTGTTTTTT.

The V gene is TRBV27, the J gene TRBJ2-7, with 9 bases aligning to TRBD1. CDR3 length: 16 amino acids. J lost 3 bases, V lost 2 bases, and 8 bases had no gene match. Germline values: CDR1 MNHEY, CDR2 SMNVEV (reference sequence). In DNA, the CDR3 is TGTGCCAGCAGTTTACGTCCAGGGACAGGGTACTACGAGCAGTACTTC. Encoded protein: CASSLRPGTGYYEQYF.

CDR3 sequence (DNA): TGTGCCAGCAGTTACTCGCCGACAGTTTACGAGCAGTACTTC. Its protein product is CASSYSPTVYEQYF. The rearrangement uses TRBV6-5 and TRBJ2-7; D may be TRBD1 (5 bases). This CDR3 is 14 amino acids long. V lost 0 bases to trimming and J lost 4 bases, with 10 bases between them. Germline V gene sequence: CDR1 MNHEY, CDR2 SVGAGI.

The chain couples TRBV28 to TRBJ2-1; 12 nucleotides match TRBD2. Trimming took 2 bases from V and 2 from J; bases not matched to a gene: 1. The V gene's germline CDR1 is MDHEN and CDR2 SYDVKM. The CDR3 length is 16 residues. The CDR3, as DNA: TGTGCCAGCAGTTTACTAGCGGGAGGGCCCTACAATGAGCAGTTCTTC. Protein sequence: CASSLLAGGPYNEQFF.

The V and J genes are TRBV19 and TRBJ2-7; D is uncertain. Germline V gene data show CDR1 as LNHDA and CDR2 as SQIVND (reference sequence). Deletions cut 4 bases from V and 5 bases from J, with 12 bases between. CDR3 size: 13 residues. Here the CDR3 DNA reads TGTGCCAGTAGTACCCAACCAGTCCACGAGCAGTACTTC. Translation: CASSTQPVHEQYF.

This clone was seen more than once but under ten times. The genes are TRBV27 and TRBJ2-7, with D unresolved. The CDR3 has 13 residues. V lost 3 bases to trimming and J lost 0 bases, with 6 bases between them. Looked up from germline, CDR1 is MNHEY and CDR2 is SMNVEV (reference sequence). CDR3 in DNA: TGTGCCAGCAGTTTTTACAGCTCCTACGAGCAGTACTTC. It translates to CASSFYSSYEQYF.

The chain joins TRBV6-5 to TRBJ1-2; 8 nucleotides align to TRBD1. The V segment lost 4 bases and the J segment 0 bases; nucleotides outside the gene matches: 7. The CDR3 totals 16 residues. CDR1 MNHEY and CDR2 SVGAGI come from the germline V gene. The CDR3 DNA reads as TGTGCCAGCAGTTCAGACAGGGGACGAGCTAACTATGGCTACACCTTC. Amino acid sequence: CASSSDRGRANYGYTF.

The CDR3 DNA sequence: TGTGCCTGGAGTGTATGGCTCGGGACGGGAGGAACAGATACGCAGTATTTT. It encodes CAWSVWLGTGGTDTQYF. The chain carries TRBV30 and TRBJ2-3, with TRBD2 identical over 7 bases. The length of the CDR3 is 17 residues. The V segment lost 0 bases and the J segment 3 bases; nucleotides outside the gene matches: 12. Per the germline V gene, CDR1 is GTSNPN and CDR2 is SVGIG (reference sequence).

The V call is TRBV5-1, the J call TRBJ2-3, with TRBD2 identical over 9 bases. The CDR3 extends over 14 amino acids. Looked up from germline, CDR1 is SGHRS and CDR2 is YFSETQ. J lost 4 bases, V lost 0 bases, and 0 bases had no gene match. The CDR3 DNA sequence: TGCGCCAGCAGCTTGGGGACTAGCGCAGATACGCAGTATTTT. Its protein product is CASSLGTSADTQYF.